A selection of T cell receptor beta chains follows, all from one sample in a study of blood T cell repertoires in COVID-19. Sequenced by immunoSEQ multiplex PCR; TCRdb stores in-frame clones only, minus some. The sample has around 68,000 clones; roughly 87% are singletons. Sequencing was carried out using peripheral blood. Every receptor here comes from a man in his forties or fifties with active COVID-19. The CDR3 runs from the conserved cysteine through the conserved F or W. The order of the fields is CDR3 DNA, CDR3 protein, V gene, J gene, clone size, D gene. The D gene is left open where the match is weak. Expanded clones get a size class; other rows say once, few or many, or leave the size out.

DNA: TGTGCCAGTAGTAAAGGGACAGCATCTGAAGCTTTCTTT; CDR3: CASSKGTASEAFF; V: TRBV19; J: TRBJ1-1; size: .; D: TRBD1
DNA: TGTGCCAGCAGCTTTCGACAGGGAGCAGATACGCAGTATTTT; CDR3: CASSFRQGADTQYF; V: TRBV9; J: TRBJ2-3; size: .; D: TRBD1
DNA: TGTGCTAGCAGCTTAGCTAGCGGGGGGGCTAACGAGCAGTACTTC; CDR3: CASSLASGGANEQYF; V: TRBV7-7; J: TRBJ2-7; size: .; D: TRBD2
DNA: TGTGCCAGTAGGACAGGCGGCAATCAGCCCCAGCATTTT; CDR3: CASRTGGNQPQHF; V: TRBV28; J: TRBJ1-5; size: .; D: TRBD1
DNA: TGTGCCAGCAGTGAAGCGCTTTGGGCGTCTAGCGCAGATACGCAGTATTTT; CDR3: CASSEALWASSADTQYF; V: TRBV2; J: TRBJ2-3; size: .; D: .
DNA: TGTGCCATCAGTGAGTTCGGACAGGGGGCAGATACGCAGTATTTT; CDR3: CAISEFGQGADTQYF; V: TRBV10-3; J: TRBJ2-3; size: .; D: TRBD1
DNA: TGTGCCAGCAGCCTCCGGGACAGGGGGAATGGCTACACCTTC; CDR3: CASSLRDRGNGYTF; V: TRBV7-9; J: TRBJ1-2; size: .; D: TRBD1
DNA: TGTGCCAGTAGTTGGGGGAGGGGCAATCAGCCCCAGCATTTT; CDR3: CASSWGRGNQPQHF; V: TRBV19; J: TRBJ1-5; size: .; D: .
DNA: TGTGCCAGCAGCGTAGCGGGCACCGGAGGAGATACCGGGGAGCTGTTTTTT; CDR3: CASSVAGTGGDTGELFF; V: TRBV9; J: TRBJ2-2; size: .; D: .
DNA: TGCGCCAGCAGCCAGCGGAGAGTCCGGGACTCTGGAAACACCATATATTTT; CDR3: CASSQRRVRDSGNTIYF; V: TRBV4-1; J: TRBJ1-3; size: .; D: .
DNA: TGTGCCAGCAGTTACGGGACTAGCGGGAAGGATGAGCAGTTCTTC; CDR3: CASSYGTSGKDEQFF; V: TRBV6-6; J: TRBJ2-1; size: .; D: TRBD2
DNA: TGTGCCAGCAGCCAAGCTAGCGGGGGGGCCGGTGCGCAGTATTTT; CDR3: CASSQASGGAGAQYF; V: TRBV14; J: TRBJ2-3; size: .; D: TRBD2
DNA: TGTGCCAGCAGCTTAGGACAGGGGAATACTGAAGCTTTCTTT; CDR3: CASSLGQGNTEAFF; V: TRBV7-9; J: TRBJ1-1; size: .; D: TRBD1
DNA: TGTGCCACCAGTGATTCCGGGAGGGGCACAGATACGCAGTATTTT; CDR3: CATSDSGRGTDTQYF; V: TRBV24-1; J: TRBJ2-3; size: once; D: TRBD2
DNA: TGTGCCAGCAGTGCGGAAATAGCGGGAAGCTCCTACAATGAGCAGTTCTTC; CDR3: CASSAEIAGSSYNEQFF; V: TRBV6-1; J: TRBJ2-1; size: few; D: TRBD2
DNA: TGTGCCAGCAGTTGGGGACAGCCGTACGAGCAGTACTTC; CDR3: CASSWGQPYEQYF; V: TRBV27; J: TRBJ2-7; size: .; D: TRBD1
DNA: TGTGCCAGCAGCCACGAGCCGGGCAGGGGTGCTAACTATGGCTACACCTTC; CDR3: CASSHEPGRGANYGYTF; V: TRBV5-4; J: TRBJ1-2; size: .; D: .
DNA: TGTGCCTGGAGTGCTTCAGGGGGCAAGTATTTT; CDR3: CAWSASGGKYF; V: TRBV30; J: TRBJ2-3; size: .; D: TRBD1
DNA: TGCGCCAGCAGCTTGGTACTAGCGGGCAATGAGCAGTTCTTC; CDR3: CASSLVLAGNEQFF; V: TRBV5-1; J: TRBJ2-1; size: .; D: TRBD2
DNA: TGTGCCAGCAGCTTAACGCCGGTATCGCCAACTAATGAAAAACTGTTTTTT; CDR3: CASSLTPVSPTNEKLFF; V: TRBV7-3; J: TRBJ1-4; size: .; D: .
DNA: TGTGCCAGCAGCTTCGCCAGACTCGCAGCGACCCAGTACTTC; CDR3: CASSFARLAATQYF; V: TRBV7-9; J: TRBJ2-5; size: once; D: .
DNA: TGTGCCAGCAGTGAAGAGGGGACTGGAAACACCATATATTTT; CDR3: CASSEEGTGNTIYF; V: TRBV6-1; J: TRBJ1-3; size: .; D: .
DNA: TGTGCCACCAGCCGGGACACTCTGAGCACTGAAGCTTTCTTT; CDR3: CATSRDTLSTEAFF; V: TRBV24-1; J: TRBJ1-1; size: .; D: .
DNA: TGTGCCAGCAGCTCCGGACTAGCGGGGGTTTCCACCGGGGAGCTGTTTTTT; CDR3: CASSSGLAGVSTGELFF; V: TRBV7-3; J: TRBJ2-2; size: .; D: TRBD2
DNA: TGTGCCAGTAGTGCCAGAGGGGGGGCAGGGAACTACGAGCAGTACTTC; CDR3: CASSARGGAGNYEQYF; V: TRBV19; J: TRBJ2-7; size: .; D: .
DNA: TGTGCCAGCAGTGCATCAGGGGACAATACCTACTATGGCTACACCTTC; CDR3: CASSASGDNTYYGYTF; V: TRBV25-1; J: TRBJ1-2; size: .; D: .
DNA: TGCGCCAGCAGCCAAGGCCGGGACAGGGCAGATAGCAATCAGCCCCAGCATTTT; CDR3: CASSQGRDRADSNQPQHF; V: TRBV4-1; J: TRBJ1-5; size: .; D: TRBD1
DNA: TGTGCCAGCAGCCTCGGGGACAGCATATCGAACACTGAAGCTTTCTTT; CDR3: CASSLGDSISNTEAFF; V: TRBV9; J: TRBJ1-1; size: .; D: TRBD1
DNA: TGTGCCAGCTCCCCTACACTCCAGGATCTCGGATACAATGAGCAGTTCTTC; CDR3: CASSPTLQDLGYNEQFF; V: TRBV18; J: TRBJ2-1; size: .; D: .
DNA: TGTGCCAGCAGCTTAACAGCGGGATCCGCAGGCGAGCAGTTCTTC; CDR3: CASSLTAGSAGEQFF; V: TRBV7-3; J: TRBJ2-1; size: .; D: TRBD2
DNA: TGTGCCAGCTCACCGATGGGGGCTGGTCAGCCCCAGCATTTT; CDR3: CASSPMGAGQPQHF; V: TRBV18; J: TRBJ1-5; size: .; D: .
DNA: TGTGCCAGTAGTGTGGGACACGGGTCCGGCGAGCAGTACTTC; CDR3: CASSVGHGSGEQYF; V: TRBV19; J: TRBJ2-7; size: .; D: .
DNA: TGTGCCAGCACCCCCCCGTTTAACACCGGGGAGCTGTTTTTT; CDR3: CASTPPFNTGELFF; V: TRBV3-1/TRBV3-2; J: TRBJ2-2; size: .; D: .
DNA: TGTGCCAGCAGCCGAGACAGGGCTGGAGATACGCAGTATTTT; CDR3: CASSRDRAGDTQYF; V: TRBV5-4; J: TRBJ2-3; size: .; D: TRBD1
DNA: TGTGCCAGTAGTATCCAGGGAAGCTCCTACAATGAGCAGTTCTTC; CDR3: CASSIQGSSYNEQFF; V: TRBV19; J: TRBJ2-1; size: .; D: .
DNA: TGTGCCAGCAGCCTGACACAGGGTACTGAAGCTTTCTTT; CDR3: CASSLTQGTEAFF; V: TRBV3-1/TRBV3-2; J: TRBJ1-1; size: .; D: .
DNA: TGTGCCAGCAGCTTAGAGGGGAGGAAAGCCTACAATGAGCAGTTCTTC; CDR3: CASSLEGRKAYNEQFF; V: TRBV11-3; J: TRBJ2-1; size: .; D: .
DNA: TGTGCCAGCAAGGGGCTTCTGGGAATGAGAAACACCATATATTTT; CDR3: CASKGLLGMRNTIYF; V: TRBV6-5; J: TRBJ1-3; size: many; D: .
DNA: TGTGCCACCAGTGACCCGGACAGGGGCGAGAATGGCTACACCTTC; CDR3: CATSDPDRGENGYTF; V: TRBV24-1; J: TRBJ1-2; size: few; D: TRBD1
DNA: TGTGCCAGCAGCAGCGGGAGAGGCTCCTATAATTCACCCCTCCACTTT; CDR3: CASSSGRGSYNSPLHF; V: TRBV5-4; J: TRBJ1-6; size: .; D: .
DNA: TGTGCCAGCGGCCCGTCTAGCACAGATACGCAGTATTTT; CDR3: CASGPSSTDTQYF; V: TRBV7-2; J: TRBJ2-3; size: .; D: .
DNA: TGTGCCAGCAGCACCTTTGCCATGCAGGGGAATTCACCCCTCCACTTT; CDR3: CASSTFAMQGNSPLHF; V: TRBV7-9; J: TRBJ1-6; size: .; D: .
DNA: TGTGCCAGCAGCCAGGGACTACAAGAGACCCAGTACTTC; CDR3: CASSQGLQETQYF; V: TRBV6-2/TRBV6-3; J: TRBJ2-5; size: .; D: TRBD2
DNA: TGTGCCAGCAGCCCGTCCTCCTACGAGCAGTACTTC; CDR3: CASSPSSYEQYF; V: TRBV28; J: TRBJ2-7; size: .; D: .
DNA: TGCGCCAGCAGCTTGGGCGGGATTATGGAGACCCAGTACTTC; CDR3: CASSLGGIMETQYF; V: TRBV5-1; J: TRBJ2-5; size: .; D: .
DNA: TGTGCCAGCAGCGTAGTCGGCACCGGGGAGCTGTTTTTT; CDR3: CASSVVGTGELFF; V: TRBV9; J: TRBJ2-2; size: .; D: .
DNA: TGTGCCAGCAGTTTAGGAGGGGATTCCTCCTACGAGCAGTACTTC; CDR3: CASSLGGDSSYEQYF; V: TRBV27; J: TRBJ2-7; size: .; D: .
DNA: TGTGCCAGCAGTGAGCAGGGGGAGGTTTCACCCCTCCACTTT; CDR3: CASSEQGEVSPLHF; V: TRBV6-2/TRBV6-3; J: TRBJ1-6; size: .; D: TRBD1
DNA: TGCGCCAGCAGGTTGACAGGGGGCAACTACACCTTC; CDR3: CASRLTGGNYTF; V: TRBV5-1; J: TRBJ1-2; size: .; D: TRBD1
DNA: TGTGCCAGCTCACCCCGCCCCCGACAGAACACTGAAGCTTTCTTT; CDR3: CASSPRPRQNTEAFF; V: TRBV18; J: TRBJ1-1; size: few; D: .
DNA: TGTGCCAGCAGTTTTGAACTAAGGGGTATTGAGCAGTTCTTC; CDR3: CASSFELRGIEQFF; V: TRBV28; J: TRBJ2-1; size: few; D: .
DNA: TGTGCCAGCAACGTAGGAGGGGTCGGCAAAAACATTCAGTACTTC; CDR3: CASNVGGVGKNIQYF; V: TRBV5-6; J: TRBJ2-4; size: .; D: .
DNA: TGTGCCAGCAGCTTAGGACGGACTAGCGCCGAGACCCAGTACTTC; CDR3: CASSLGRTSAETQYF; V: TRBV7-6; J: TRBJ2-5; size: .; D: TRBD2
DNA: TGTGCCAGCAGCCTATACACAGATACGCAGTATTTT; CDR3: CASSLYTDTQYF; V: TRBV7-2; J: TRBJ2-3; size: .; D: .